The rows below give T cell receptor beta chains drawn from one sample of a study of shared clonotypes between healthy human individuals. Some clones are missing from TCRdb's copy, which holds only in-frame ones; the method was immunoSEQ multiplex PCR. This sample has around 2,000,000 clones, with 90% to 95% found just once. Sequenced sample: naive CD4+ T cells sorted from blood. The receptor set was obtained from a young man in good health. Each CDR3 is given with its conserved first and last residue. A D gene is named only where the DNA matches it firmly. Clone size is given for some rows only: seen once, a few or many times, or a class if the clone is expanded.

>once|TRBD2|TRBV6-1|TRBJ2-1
TGTGCTACCAAAGCGGGGGGGCAGTACAATGAGCAGTTCTTC
CATKAGGQYNEQFF
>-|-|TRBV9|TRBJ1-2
TGTGCCAGCAGCGTAGAAAAGGGCGGCGGTTATGGCTACACCTTC
CASSVEKGGGYGYTF
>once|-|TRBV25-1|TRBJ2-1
TGTGCCAGCAGTGAATCTTTGGCTCTCAATGAGCAGTTCTTC
CASSESLALNEQFF
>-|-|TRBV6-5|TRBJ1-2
TGTGCCAGCAGCCCCAGACCCGGACAGCTCTTTGGCTACACCTTC
CASSPRPGQLFGYTF
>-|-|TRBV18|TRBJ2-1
TGTGCCAGCACAGGGGAGGATCTTGAGCAGTTCTTC
CASTGEDLEQFF
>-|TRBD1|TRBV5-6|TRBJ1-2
TGTGCCAGCAGCCTGGGACAGAACTATGGCTACACCTTC
CASSLGQNYGYTF
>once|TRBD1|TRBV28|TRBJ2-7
TGTGCCAGCAGTTGGCTAGGACAGGGAGAGTCCTACGAGCAGTACTTC
CASSWLGQGESYEQYF
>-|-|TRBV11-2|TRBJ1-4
TGTGCCAGCAGCTTAGGCAGAAAGACTAATGAAAAACTGTTTTTT
CASSLGRKTNEKLFF
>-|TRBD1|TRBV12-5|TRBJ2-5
TGTGCTAGTGGTTCAGGACAGGGCCCAGAGACCCAGTACTTC
CASGSGQGPETQYF
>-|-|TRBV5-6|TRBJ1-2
TGTGCCAGCAGCTTGGCCCCAAGGGCAGGAGGGGTTATTAACTATGGCTACACCTTC
CASSLAPRAGGVINYGYTF
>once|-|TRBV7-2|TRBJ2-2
TGTGCCAGCAGCTTGTTGAGCGGTTGGGGGACCGGGGAGCTGTTTTTT
CASSLLSGWGTGELFF
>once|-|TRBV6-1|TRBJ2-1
TGTGCCAGTATTAGACAGTACAATGAGCAGTTCTTC
CASIRQYNEQFF
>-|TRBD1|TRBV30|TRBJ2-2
TGTGCCTGGATACTTACAGGGGCTACCGGGGAGCTGTTTTTT
CAWILTGATGELFF
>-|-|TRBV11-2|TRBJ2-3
TGTGCCAGCAGCTTAGTTGATACGCAGTATTTT
CASSLVDTQYF
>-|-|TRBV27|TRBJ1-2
TGTGCCAGCACCAGAACCCCGGGACCATCCTATGGCTACACCTTC
CASTRTPGPSYGYTF
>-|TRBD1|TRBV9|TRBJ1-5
TGTGCCATCAGGCGACAGGGGGTTGACAATCAGCCCCAGCATTTT
CAIRRQGVDNQPQHF
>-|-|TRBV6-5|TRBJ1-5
TGTGCCAGCAGTTGGGGCAAGGGGAGCAATCAGCCCCAGCATTTT
CASSWGKGSNQPQHF
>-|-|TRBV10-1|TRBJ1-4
TGCGCCAGCAGCGGTGGGGGGCCCGGTGAAAAACTGTTTTTT
CASSGGGPGEKLFF
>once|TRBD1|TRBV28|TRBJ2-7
TGTGCCAGCAGTTTATTGACAGGGGGTAACTCCTACGAGCAGTACTTC
CASSLLTGGNSYEQYF
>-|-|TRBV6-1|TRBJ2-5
TGTGCCAGCAGTGCCCAGGGAGAAAGAGAGACCCAGTACTTC
CASSAQGERETQYF
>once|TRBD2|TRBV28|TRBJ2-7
TGTGCCAGCAGTCCCCGAGGTGGGCTAGCGGGCCCGGGAAGCTCCTACGAGCAGTACTTC
CASSPRGGLAGPGSSYEQYF
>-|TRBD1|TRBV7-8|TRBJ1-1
TGTGCCAGCAGCTTGGCCCCGGACAGGTTGGCTTTCTTT
CASSLAPDRLAFF
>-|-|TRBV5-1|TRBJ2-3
TGCGCCAGCAGCTTGGAGGACAGAAACACAGATACGCAGTATTTT
CASSLEDRNTDTQYF
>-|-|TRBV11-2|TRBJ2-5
TGTGCCAGCAGCTCTGTAGCGATCGGGGAGACCCAGTACTTC
CASSSVAIGETQYF
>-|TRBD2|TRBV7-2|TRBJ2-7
TGTGCCAGCAGCTTAGTCATAGCGGGGGAAATCGGCTCCTACGAGCAGTACTTC
CASSLVIAGEIGSYEQYF
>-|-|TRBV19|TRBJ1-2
TGTGCCAGTAGTATAGCGCAGGGGCTCTATGGCTACACCTTC
CASSIAQGLYGYTF
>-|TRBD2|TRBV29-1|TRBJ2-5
TGCAGCGTATATCTAGCGGATGGGGAGACCCAGTACTTC
CSVYLADGETQYF
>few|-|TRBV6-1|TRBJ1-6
TGTGCCAGCAGTGAATTAGATTCACCCCTCCACTTT
CASSELDSPLHF
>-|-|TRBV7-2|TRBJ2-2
TGTGCCAGCAGCTTATACCTCGGGGAGCTGTTTTTT
CASSLYLGELFF
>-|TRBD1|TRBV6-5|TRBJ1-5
TGTGCCAGCAGCGAGGACAGGGGATACAATCAGCCCCAGCATTTT
CASSEDRGYNQPQHF
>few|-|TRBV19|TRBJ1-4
TGTGCCAGTAGTTACGGGGGACACGAAAAACTGTTTTTT
CASSYGGHEKLFF
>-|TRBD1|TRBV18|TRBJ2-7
TGTGCCAGCTCACCACCGTCAGGACAGGGAGAGTACGAGCAGTACTTC
CASSPPSGQGEYEQYF
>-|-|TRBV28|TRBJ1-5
TGTGCCAGCAACCTCCCGGGGAAGGTGAATCAGCCCCAGCATTTT
CASNLPGKVNQPQHF
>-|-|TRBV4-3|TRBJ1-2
TGCGCCAGCAGCCGCGAGATTAACTATGGCTACACCTTC
CASSREINYGYTF
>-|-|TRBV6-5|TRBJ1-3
TGTGCCAGCAGCCCGTTTGGGGGGGCTGGAAACACCATATATTTT
CASSPFGGAGNTIYF
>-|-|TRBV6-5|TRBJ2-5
TGTGCCAGCAGTTACTCAGCGCGCTATATCCAAGAGACCCAGTACTTC
CASSYSARYIQETQYF
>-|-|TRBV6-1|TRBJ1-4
TGTGCCAGCACGCAGGGTGCTGAAAAACTGTTTTTT
CASTQGAEKLFF
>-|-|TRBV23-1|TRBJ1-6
TGCGCCAGCAGTCAATCAAGAGGACGCCTTCTGAAGAGCTCCTATAATTCACCCCTCCACTTT
CASSQSRGRLLKSSYNSPLHF
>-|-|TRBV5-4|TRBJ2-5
TGTGCCAGCAGCCCGGACGGGGGGCCATGGGGAGAGACCCAGTACTTC
CASSPDGGPWGETQYF
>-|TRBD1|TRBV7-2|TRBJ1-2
TGTGCCAGCAGCTCTGGGACAGGGGGCGCCGGCTATGGCTACACCTTC
CASSSGTGGAGYGYTF
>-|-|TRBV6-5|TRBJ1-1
TGTGCCAGCAGTTACTCGAAATCAGGGGTTACTGAAGCTTTCTTT
CASSYSKSGVTEAFF